This paragraph covers one T cell receptor beta chain sequence. Recovered participants had two consecutive negative NP/OP PCR tests, healthcare professional clearance, or symptom resolution. TCRdb keeps only in-frame clones here, not all; method: immunoSEQ multiplex PCR. The sample lists about 320,000 clones; around nine tenths were seen once. The CDR3 extends over 15 amino acids. Germline V gene lookup returns CDR1 KGHSH and CDR2 LQKENI. V was clipped by 6 bases and J by 2 bases; unmatched bases: 10. The data were taken from a study of blood T cell repertoires in COVID-19. Study context: Whether acute or convalescent, the COVID-19 samples came from the United States, Italy and Spain.

The clonotype comes from a man aged 25 to 40 who had recovered from COVID-19. The J gene is TRBJ2-7, the V gene TRBV18; 7 nucleotides line up with TRBD1. What was sequenced was PBMCs or T cells enriched from blood (not recorded which). CDR3 in DNA: TGTGCCAGCTCTCTTAGTCAGGGGGACCCCTACGAGCAGTACTTC. Translation: CASSLSQGDPYEQYF.